This T cell receptor (beta chain) is drawn from a study of blood T cell repertoires in COVID-19. Whole-study context: From T cells, B-cell-depleted T cells, or PBMCs came the material, which was cDNA or gDNA.

Authors' processing steps: Nucleated cell number was recorded as an estimate derived from reference gene primer amplification. Produced via immunoSEQ multiplex PCR; TCRdb's table is partial and in-frame only. V, J and clone size were drawn from that table, and D and trimming were deduced from the DNA. The data contain around 100,000 clones, more than 75% of them singletons. The germline V gene encodes CDR1 LNHDA and CDR2 SQIVND (reference sequence). The CDR3 extends over 17 amino acids. V was cut by 3 bases and J by 4 bases, with 21 bases left in between. The material sequenced was peripheral blood. The TCR was taken from a human donor in a cohort sampled during active COVID-19. V is TRBV19 and J is TRBJ1-2; TRBD1 might be the D (6 bases). In DNA, the CDR3 is TGTGCCAGTAGTATCGGTCAACGGGACAAGGACCTCTATGGCTACACCTTC. This encodes CASSIGQRDKDLYGYTF.